The 8 T cell receptor beta chains listed next were all sequenced from one sample in a study of blood T cell repertoires in COVID-19 (dated by TCRdb to about 2020). Preparation of the library involved the immunoSEQ multiplex PCR assay. TCRdb stores this immuneACCESS table with in-frame sequences only. Part of the clones is absent; in the studies checked, under half of the shortfall reflects unresolved V genes, and no reason is known for the rest. This sample comprises about 100,000 clones, approximately 89% of them detected only once. The top ten constitute approximately 2% of the sample. Sequencing was carried out using peripheral blood. All receptors derive from a man aged 50-59 years with active COVID-19.

The gene calls are TRBV7-6 and TRBJ2-3, with TRBD2 matching 10 bases. J gave up 4 bases and V 0 bases, and 4 bases lay outside the gene matches. This CDR3 has 16 amino acids. The germline V gene encodes CDR1 SGHVS and CDR2 FNYEAQ. The CDR3 sequence: CASSLAAAGGPDTQYF. CDR3 DNA: TGTGCCAGCAGCTTAGCGGCAGCGGGAGGGCCAGATACGCAGTATTTT.

V and J are TRBV18 and TRBJ1-1, with D possibly being TRBD1 (5 bases). The germline V and J ends were trimmed by 5 bases and 8 bases, with 27 bases remaining between them. The V gene's germline CDR1 is KGHSH and CDR2 LQKENI. The length of the CDR3 is 17 residues. The CDR3 bases are TGTGCCAGCTCAGAACTGTTCCTCGGGGCGGGGTCCGCCGAAGCTTTCTTT. Amino acids: CASSELFLGAGSAEAFF. Full variable domain (remainder filled in from reference TRBV18 and TRBJ1-1): NAGVMQNPRHLVRRRGQEARLRCSPMKGHSHVYWYRQLPEEGLKFMVYLQKENIIDESGMPKERFSAEFPKEGPSILRIQQVVRGDSAAYFCASSELFLGAGSAEAFFGQGTRLTVV.

The V and J genes are TRBV7-2 and TRBJ1-4, with D unresolved. The CDR3 extends over 13 amino acids. The germline V gene has CDR1 SGHTA and CDR2 FQGNSA. Deletions cut 2 bases from V and 7 bases from J, with 8 bases between. The CDR3 is CASSLNAGEKLFF. For the CDR3, the DNA is TGTGCCAGCAGCTTAAATGCCGGTGAAAAACTGTTTTTT.

This clone occurred a few times. This chain joins TRBV2 and TRBJ1-3; the match to TRBD1 covers 7 bases. The CDR3 has 15 residues. Trimming at V came to 5 bases and at J to 0 bases, leaving 4 bases not matched to a gene. The germline CDR1 and CDR2 sequences are SNHLY and FYNNEI. CDR3 residues: CASSRTGSSGNTIYF. The CDR3, as DNA: TGTGCCAGCAGTAGGACAGGTTCCTCTGGAAACACCATATATTTT.

The V call is TRBV29-1, the J call TRBJ1-2, with D perhaps matching TRBD1 (5 bases). Germline loops: CDR1 SQVTM, CDR2 ANQGSEA. V lost 6 bases, J lost 1 base, and 9 bases lay in between. The CDR3 is 12 residues long. CDR3 DNA sequence: TGCAGCGTGTCCCAGGGTAACTATGGCTACACCTTC. Its protein is CSVSQGNYGYTF.

The chain employs TRBV6-5 and TRBJ1-1, with 8 bases aligning to TRBD1. The CDR3 is made up of 15 amino acids. The V and J ends lost 5 bases and 5 bases, in that order; junction bases with no gene match: 10. Germline V gene lookup returns CDR1 MNHEY and CDR2 SVGAGI. CDR3 loop: CASSPTGTGGTEAFF. As DNA, the CDR3 is TGTGCCAGCAGTCCCACCGGGACAGGAGGGACTGAAGCTTTCTTT.

V is TRBV18 and J is TRBJ1-5; D is perhaps TRBD1 (6 bases). V was trimmed by 3 bases and J by 7 bases, leaving 16 bases between them. Germline assignment: CDR1 KGHSH and CDR2 LQKENI. The CDR3 loop spans 15 amino acids. As DNA, the CDR3 is TGTGCCAGCTCACCCTTTCAAGGGGGGGGACAGCCCCAGCATTTT. Translation gives CASSPFQGGGQPQHF.

V gene TRBV9 combines with J gene TRBJ2-1; D perhaps matches TRBD1 (5 bases). V shed 0 bases and J shed 4 bases, with 11 bases lying between them. Germline-derived CDR1 and CDR2 are SGDLS and YYNGEE. The CDR3 loop spans 15 amino acids. Written as DNA, the CDR3 is TGTGCCAGCAGCGTAGAGGCAGGGCGGTACAATGAGCAGTTCTTC. It codes for CASSVEAGRYNEQFF. The variable domain in full, with the rest retrieved from reference TRBV9 and TRBJ2-1, is DSGVTQTPKHLITATGQRVTLRCSPRSGDLSVYWYQQSLDQGLQFLIQYYNGEERAKGNILERFSAQQFPDLHSELNLSSLELGDSALYFCASSVEAGRYNEQFFGPGTRLTVL.